This T cell receptor beta chain was documented in a study of blood T cell repertoires in COVID-19. The overall study: Sample material is recorded as cDNA or gDNA derived from T cells, B-cell-depleted T cells, or PBMCs.

The repertoire was sequenced with immunoSEQ multiplex PCR; TCRdb's copy has only in-frame clones and lacks some. Found here are around 340,000 clones, approximately 90% of them singletons; the top ten hold just under 4%. The length of the CDR3 is 14 residues. The V end was cut by 2 bases, the J end by 4 bases, with 8 bases between. Looked up from germline, CDR1 is MNHEY and CDR2 is SVGAGI. V and J are TRBV6-5 and TRBJ1-4; perhaps TRBD1 as D (5 bases). The source of this sequence is an older woman with COVID-19, enrolled during active disease. Sequenced sample: peripheral blood. The CDR3, as DNA: TGTGCCAGCAGTTACCACAGGAATAATGAAAAACTGTTTTTT. It is translated as CASSYHRNNEKLFF.